The subject of this entry is one TCR beta chain. Its antigen target is currently unknown. No base qualities exist here, and no much larger clone lies one base off it. This entry is derived from a study of cytomegalovirus exposure and HLA in healthy donors (dated by TCRdb to the late 2010s). The study in broad terms: According to an earlier analysis of 450 to 650 of the donors, about 179 million T cells yielded some 110 million unique TCR beta sequences and approximately 280 Gb of sequence data. An early release that covered 500 to 800 HLA-typed donors contained around 300 gigabases of sequencing data and tens of millions of unique TCR sequences. Among the roughly 390 genotyped donors, more than 70% belonged to the genetic ancestry cluster associated with self-reported Caucasian donors. The study was designed to test whether signatures of past pathogen exposure could be identified by cataloging public T cell receptors. Using immunosequencing, the study profiled T cell repertoires from roughly 650 subjects and related those repertoires to cytomegalovirus serostatus. A separate validation cohort of about 110 different subjects was used in addition to the approximately 700-subject first cohort. High-throughput TCR immunosequencing, statistical association of individual TCRs with disease status, and machine learning were combined to predict cytomegalovirus infection status. A later analysis re-analyzed previously published TCR beta repertoires from approximately 700 donors and added high-resolution HLA genotyping to study TCR occurrence patterns. In the later analysis, no new phenotypic data were used to find candidate immune exposures; instead, reliance was placed on TCR beta sequences and their occurrence across donors. To decide whether each TCR beta V gene segment behaved as functional or pseudogenic, an earlier analysis of some 600 of the donors relied on high-throughput TCR beta sequencing. Alongside the repertoire data, information on donor age, sex, ethnicity and CMV serostatus was compiled. A later genetic analysis took genome-wide SNP genotypes for about 65% of the 666 donors and used that subset as a discovery cohort. Every repertoire in the discovery cohort had been generated on one and the same sequencing platform. Both class I and class II loci were covered by HLA typing, at four-digit resolution. The number of typed donors differed by locus: about 629-630 for A, B, C, DRB1 and DQB1; approximately 520 for DQA1; approximately 600 for DPA1; and around 470 for DPB1. Four or five DR-DQ haplotypes were handled as single units for association and clustering because linkage in the cohort was strong. Among around 400 genotyped donors of the cohort, an average of around 220,000 unique TCR beta nucleotide sequences was sequenced per donor, of which roughly 17% were non-productive.

In total, roughly 670 healthy bone marrow donors made up the cohort. At the time of sampling, all cohort members were nominally healthy, though unrecorded immune exposures were likely present. The donor was CMV seronegative and belonged to the group of several hundred seronegative cohort members. A peripheral blood sample was collected from each donor, and TCR beta sequencing was performed on peripheral blood mononuclear cells. Genomic DNA was extracted from the blood cell samples with the Qiagen DNeasy Blood Extraction Kit. Study-wide findings and limitations: According to the authors, the approach could potentially be generalized to other disease states and immunological phenotypes. This cohort had only TCR beta chains sequenced, and the lack of alpha or paired-chain data limited which features could be detected. Strong co-occurrence of HLA alleles, especially DR and DQ, made assigning TCR associations to individual alleles difficult. For the cohort, immune exposure information was limited to CMV serostatus. Specific HLA alleles were associated with over 15,000 TCR beta sequences at a false discovery rate of 0.05 in a later analysis. The classifier was reported to diagnose cytomegalovirus status with high specificity and sensitivity in both the original cohort and the validation cohort. According to a later analysis, TCR association rates differed among HLA loci, with DRB1 alleles showing the most associated TCRs and HLA-C alleles showing the fewest. Roughly uniform sequencing depth across donors was assumed in presence/absence analyses, although this assumption may not hold. The earlier analysis of approximately 590 of the donors excluded about 16 rarely observed V segments, including chromosome 9 orphons, because counts were too low. Some IMGT-functional V segments, including TRBV6-2 and TRBV6-3, could not be told apart with the 87-base-pair reads, so those segments were excluded. A further reported finding was that TCR beta sequences accurately predicted the HLA-A and HLA-B alleles for most subjects in the first cohort. Linkage disequilibrium might explain the correlated functional status among segregating V segments, but an unknown experimental factor could not be excluded. A total of roughly 160 TCR beta chains were listed by the study as associated with cytomegalovirus. Most CMV-associated TCR beta chains appeared to be HLA-restricted in a later analysis, and the HLA associations seemed to be driven largely by CMV exposure. Because HLA typing was missing for some donors at each locus, association tests included only the typed subset. In a later genetic analysis, a missense DCLRE1C variant was associated with V-gene and J-gene trimming of TCR beta chains, and the association was replicated in an independent cohort. A few of the identified cytomegalovirus-associated TCR beta chains were confirmed in vitro to be specific for cytomegalovirus antigens. In a later genetic analysis, fewer N-insertions in productive TCRs were reported among donors in an Asian-associated ancestry cluster than the roughly 670-donor mean. The sequencing pipeline was judged likely to have produced a cluster of highly shared sequence variants as a technical artifact. Most TCR sequences were seen in very few donors, while some public TCRs were found in many individuals. A later analysis found that HLA-associated TCR beta chains were more clonally expanded and had lower generation probabilities than equally common non-associated chains. Broadly in line with IMGT annotations, most TCR beta V segments showed up in productive rearrangements about 87% or about 30% of the time in an earlier analysis of 587 of the donors. A later analysis reported that several top co-occurrence clusters appeared linked to parvovirus B19, influenza, CMV and Epstein-Barr virus.

The method behind the library was the immunoSEQ multiplex PCR assay. The multiplex PCR relied on a mix of 60 forward primers for TCR Vbeta segments and 13 reverse primers for TCR Jbeta segments. The CDR3 region of rearranged TCR beta genes was amplified from genomic DNA with a multiplex PCR assay. Amplified TCR beta libraries were sequenced as 87-base-pair reads on the Illumina HiSeq System. The original pipeline was this. A later analysis counted approximately 84 million unique TCR beta chains across the 700 or so repertoires, and roughly 10 million of these chains were shared by at least two donors. To remove PCR and sequencing errors, raw reads were error-corrected and collapsed into unique sequences using a nearest-neighbor algorithm that merged closely related sequences. V, D and J gene segments were assigned by aligning CDR3 sequences to IMGT reference sequences. For a sequence to be retained, a match of at least six nucleotides was required to both a V gene segment and a J gene segment. A rearrangement counted as productive if the CDR3 had no stop codons and remained in frame with V and J, and every other rearrangement counted as non-productive. CDR3 was defined by IMGT convention, running from the second conserved V-encoded cysteine to the conserved J-encoded phenylalanine. The earlier analysis of 587 of the donors excluded sequences that lacked an unambiguous match to a single V gene segment. In an earlier analysis of several hundred of the donors, a V segment was called functional when productive rearrangements were above 56.7%, and segregating when the standard deviation between donors exceeded 5%. To diagnose cytomegalovirus status from the catalog of TCR beta chain sequences, a statistical classification framework was built. In a later analysis, TCR nucleotide sequences were compared against IMGT/GENE-DB human TR gene sequences so that V and J genes could be assigned. In a later analysis, CDR3 sequences and most-parsimonious VDJ recombination scenarios were assigned using the TCRdist pipeline. In a later analysis, each TCR beta chain was defined by its CDR3 amino acid sequence together with its V-gene family, and reads without a unique V-gene family were excluded. In a later analysis, approximately 640 highly shared, low-generation-probability nucleotide sequences were removed to address suspected cross-contamination and a sequencing artifact. A later analysis calculated a clonal expansion index for each public chain from normalized within-repertoire ranks of inferred template counts. A later analysis computed generation probabilities with a VDJ recombination model fitted to out-of-frame rearrangements, and checked the results against IGoR. A later analysis scored TCR-TCR, TCR-HLA and TCR-CMV co-occurrence with hypergeometric tests, applying a repertoire-size bias correction to TCR pairs. A later analysis estimated false discovery rates by permuting HLA or CMV assignments 20 times. A later analysis grouped co-occurring TCRs with DBSCAN, adding TCRdist sequence similarity when clustering within HLA-allele-positive subsets. Repertoires with fewer than 30,000 or more than 120,000 public chains, plus five repertoires with anomalous nucleotide sharing, were excluded from co-occurrence clustering. The immuneACCESS repertoire file appears here via TCRdb, limited to in-frame rearrangements. These files lack a portion of the clones; in checked studies, under half of the deficit traces to unresolved V genes, and the cause of the others is not known. The DNA gave D and trimming, while V, J and clone size come from that table. For this sample the table gives 65,000 or so clones, of which 60% to 65% were detected only once. Of the sample, about 3% falls within the top ten clones.

From the cysteine up to the phenylalanine, the CDR3 has a length of 16 residues. Only the CDR3 part of the read is kept: 48 bases, read in frame from the first base. For this chain, trimming is 6 bases at the V end and 5 bases at the J end, and the number of junction bases without a gene match is 16. Via the germline V gene, CDR1 is SNHLY and CDR2 FYNNEI. Recombination connected TRBV2 to TRBJ2-7; TRBD1 aligns with 7 central bases. Specimen: PBMCs. The receptor's source is a man aged 30 to 45 in good health and CMV-seronegative. This receptor has the CDR3 CASSPAPMWQGDEQYF. The DNA sequence is as follows: TGTGCCAGCAGCCCCGCACCGATGTGGCAGGGGGACGAGCAGTACTTC.